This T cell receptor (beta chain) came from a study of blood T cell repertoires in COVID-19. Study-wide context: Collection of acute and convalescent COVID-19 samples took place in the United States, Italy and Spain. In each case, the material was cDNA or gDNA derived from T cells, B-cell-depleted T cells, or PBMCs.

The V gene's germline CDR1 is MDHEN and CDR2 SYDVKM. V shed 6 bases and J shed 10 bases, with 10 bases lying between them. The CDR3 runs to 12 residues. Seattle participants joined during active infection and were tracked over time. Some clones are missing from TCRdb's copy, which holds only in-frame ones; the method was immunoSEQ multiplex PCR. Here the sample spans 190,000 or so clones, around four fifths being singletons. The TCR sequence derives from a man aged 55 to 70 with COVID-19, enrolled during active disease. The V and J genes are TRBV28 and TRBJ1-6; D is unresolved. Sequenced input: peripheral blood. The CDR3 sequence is CASRAPGSPLHF. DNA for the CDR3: TGTGCCAGCAGGGCCCCGGGGTCACCCCTCCACTTT.